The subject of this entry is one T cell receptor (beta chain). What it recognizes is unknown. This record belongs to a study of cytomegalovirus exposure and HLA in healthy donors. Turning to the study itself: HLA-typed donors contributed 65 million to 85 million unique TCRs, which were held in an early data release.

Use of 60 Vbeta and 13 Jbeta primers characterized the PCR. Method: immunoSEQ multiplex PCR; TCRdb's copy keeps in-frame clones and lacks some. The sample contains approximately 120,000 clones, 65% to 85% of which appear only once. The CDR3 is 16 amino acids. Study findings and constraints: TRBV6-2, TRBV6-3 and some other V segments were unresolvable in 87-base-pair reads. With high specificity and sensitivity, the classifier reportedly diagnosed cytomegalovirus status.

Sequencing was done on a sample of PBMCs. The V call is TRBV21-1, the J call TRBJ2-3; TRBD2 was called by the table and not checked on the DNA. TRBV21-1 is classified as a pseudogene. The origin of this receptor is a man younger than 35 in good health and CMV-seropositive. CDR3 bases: TGTGCCAGCAGCAAAATGGTTTACGGGGTCGGTGATACGCAGTATTTT. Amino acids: CASSKMVYGVGDTQYF.